This paragraph reports one T cell receptor (beta chain). Its antigen is still unknown. A read error may be the cause here, since a much bigger clone is one base away. CDR3 regions were amplified by Arm-PCR using iRepertoire HTBI primers to build TCR beta libraries. MiXCR, applied by TCRdb to the multiplex PCR reads, yields one record per CDR3 protein. The sample consists of some 410,000 distinct CDR3 sequences, about a sixth of them appearing once. From germline, CDR1 is MDHEN and CDR2 SYDVKM. The CDR3 contains 16 residues. This specimen comes from a study of regulatory T cells in long-lasting Graves disease. Overall study results and limits: Favored gene segments in persistent disease were TRBV28, TRBJ1-2 and TRBJ2-5.

Time point noted: newly diagnosed GD, antithyroid drugs for less than 3 months. Making the TCR library involved RNA that had been extracted from PBMCs. The same sample was also studied in work on T cells in Graves' hyperthyroidism and ophthalmopathy. From that second work: Clinical symptoms, serum thyroxine and TRAb, thyroid ultrasound and orbital computed tomography were used for the diagnoses. Using the HTBI primer set, a first-round RT-PCR was run on the TCR CDR3. Peripheral blood also featured most of the thyroid clonotypes expanded above 0.001.

The starting material was peripheral blood mononuclear cells (PBMCs), obtained at new diagnosis, from a patient treated with antithyroid drugs. The receptor comes from a woman aged 25 to 39 with Graves disease. The V gene is TRBV28, the J gene TRBJ1-5; D is undetermined. The CDR3 nucleotides are TGTGCCAGCAGTTTAATAGGCAGCCCGGGCAATCAGCCCCGGCATTTT. Protein product: CASSLIGSPGNQPRHF. Looking up the rest from reference TRBV28 and TRBJ1-5 gives the full variable domain: DVKVTQSSRYLVKRTGEKVFLECVQDMDHENMFWYRQDPGLGLRLIYFSYDVKMKEKGDIPEGYSVSREKKERFSLILESASTNQTSMYLCASSLIGSPGNQPRHFGDGTRLSIL.